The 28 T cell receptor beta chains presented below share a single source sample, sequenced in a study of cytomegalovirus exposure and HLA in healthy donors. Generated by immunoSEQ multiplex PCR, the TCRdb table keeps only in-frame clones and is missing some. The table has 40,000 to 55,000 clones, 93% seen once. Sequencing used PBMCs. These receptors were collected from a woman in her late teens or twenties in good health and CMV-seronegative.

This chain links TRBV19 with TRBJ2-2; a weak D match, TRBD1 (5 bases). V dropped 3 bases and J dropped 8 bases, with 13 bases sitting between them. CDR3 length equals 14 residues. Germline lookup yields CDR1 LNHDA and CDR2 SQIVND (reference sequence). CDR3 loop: CASSIPFQGGELFF. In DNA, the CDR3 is TGTGCCAGTAGTATCCCCTTCCAGGGAGGGGAGCTGTTTTTT.

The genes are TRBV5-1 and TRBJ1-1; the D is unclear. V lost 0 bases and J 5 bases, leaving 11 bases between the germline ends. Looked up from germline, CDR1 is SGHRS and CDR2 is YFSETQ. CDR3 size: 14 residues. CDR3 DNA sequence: TGCGCCAGCAGCTTGGAGGCCCGCGGTACTGAAGCTTTCTTT. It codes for CASSLEARGTEAFF.

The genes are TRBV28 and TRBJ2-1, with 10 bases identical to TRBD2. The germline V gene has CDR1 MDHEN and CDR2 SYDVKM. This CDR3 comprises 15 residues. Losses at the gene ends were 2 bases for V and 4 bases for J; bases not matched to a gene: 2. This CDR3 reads CASSLPSGSYNEQFF. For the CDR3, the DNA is TGTGCCAGCAGTTTACCTAGCGGGAGTTACAATGAGCAGTTCTTC.

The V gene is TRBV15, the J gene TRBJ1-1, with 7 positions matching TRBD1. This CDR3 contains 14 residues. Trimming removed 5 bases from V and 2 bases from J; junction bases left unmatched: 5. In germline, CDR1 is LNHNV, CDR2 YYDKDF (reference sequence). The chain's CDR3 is CATSLLGGNTEAFF. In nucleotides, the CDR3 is TGTGCCACCAGCTTATTAGGGGGCAACACTGAAGCTTTCTTT.

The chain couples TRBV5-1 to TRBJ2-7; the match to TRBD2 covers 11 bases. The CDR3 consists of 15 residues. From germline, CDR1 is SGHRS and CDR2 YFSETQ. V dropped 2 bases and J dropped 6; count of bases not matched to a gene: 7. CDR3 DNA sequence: TGCGCCAGCAGCTTACTAGCGGGGGAGTGGCGCGAGCAGTACTTC. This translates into CASSLLAGEWREQYF.

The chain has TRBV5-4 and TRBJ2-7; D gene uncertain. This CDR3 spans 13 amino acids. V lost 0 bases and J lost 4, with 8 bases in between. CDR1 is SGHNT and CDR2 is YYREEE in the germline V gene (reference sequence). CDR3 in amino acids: CASSLVGNYEQYF. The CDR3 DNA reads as TGTGCCAGCAGCTTGGTTGGCAATTACGAGCAGTACTTC. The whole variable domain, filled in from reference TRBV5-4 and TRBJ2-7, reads ETGVTQSPTHLIKTRGQQVTLRCSSQSGHNTVSWYQQALGQGPQFIFQYYREEENGRGNFPPRFSGLQFPNYSSELNVNALELDDSALYLCASSLVGNYEQYFGPGTRLTVT.

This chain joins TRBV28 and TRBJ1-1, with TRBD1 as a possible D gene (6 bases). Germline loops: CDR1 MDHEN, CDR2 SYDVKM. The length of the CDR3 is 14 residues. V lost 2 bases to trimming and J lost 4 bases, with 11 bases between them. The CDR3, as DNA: TGTGCCAGCAGTTTACAGGGGATGGGCACTGAAGCTTTCTTT. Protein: CASSLQGMGTEAFF.

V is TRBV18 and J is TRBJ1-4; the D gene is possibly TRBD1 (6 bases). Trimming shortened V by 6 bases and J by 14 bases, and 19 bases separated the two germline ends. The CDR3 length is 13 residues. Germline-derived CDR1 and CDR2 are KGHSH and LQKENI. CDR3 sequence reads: CASSPISEGGLFF. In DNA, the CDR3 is TGTGCCAGCTCGCCTATTTCCGAGGGGGGGCTGTTTTTT.

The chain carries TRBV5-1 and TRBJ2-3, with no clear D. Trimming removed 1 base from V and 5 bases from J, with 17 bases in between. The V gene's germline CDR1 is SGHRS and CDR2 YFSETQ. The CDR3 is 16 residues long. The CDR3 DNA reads TGCGCCAGCAGCTTGTTTACAGCCTCAGATCAAGATACGCAGTATTTT. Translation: CASSLFTASDQDTQYF.

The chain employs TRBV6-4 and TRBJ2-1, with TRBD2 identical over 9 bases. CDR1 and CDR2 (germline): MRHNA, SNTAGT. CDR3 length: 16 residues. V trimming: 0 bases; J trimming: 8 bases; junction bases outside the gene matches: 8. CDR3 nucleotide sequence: TGTGCCAGCAGTGACTCTAGGGCTAGCGGGAACGATGAGCAGTTCTTC. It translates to CASSDSRASGNDEQFF.

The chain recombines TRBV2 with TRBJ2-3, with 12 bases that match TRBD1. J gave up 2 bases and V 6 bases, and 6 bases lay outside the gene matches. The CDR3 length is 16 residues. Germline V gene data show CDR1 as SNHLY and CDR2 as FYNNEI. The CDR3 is CASRKPGQGATDTQYF. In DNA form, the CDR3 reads TGTGCCAGCAGAAAACCGGGACAGGGGGCCACAGATACGCAGTATTTT.

CDR3 protein: CASSFLVNRGRGGYGYTF. The CDR3 DNA reads as TGTGCCAGCAGCTTTTTGGTGAACAGGGGGCGTGGAGGCTATGGCTACACCTTC. The chain is built from TRBV7-2 and TRBJ1-2; 9 bases are shared with TRBD1. The CDR3 totals 18 residues. V trimming: 3 bases; J trimming: 4 bases; junction bases outside the gene matches: 15. Germline assignment: CDR1 SGHTA and CDR2 FQGNSA.

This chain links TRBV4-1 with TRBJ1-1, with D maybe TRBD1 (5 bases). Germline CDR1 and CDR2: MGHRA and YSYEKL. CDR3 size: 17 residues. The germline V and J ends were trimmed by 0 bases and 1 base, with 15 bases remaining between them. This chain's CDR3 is CASSQDPWGVTNTEAFF. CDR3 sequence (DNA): TGCGCCAGCAGCCAAGATCCTTGGGGGGTGACGAACACTGAAGCTTTCTTT.

CDR3 nucleotide sequence: TGTGCCAGCAGTGAAGCGCTTAGGGACAGCCCTAGGGAGCAGTACTTC. Its protein product is CASSEALRDSPREQYF. This rearrangement joins TRBV2 to TRBJ2-7; 7 bases line up with TRBD1. Germline CDR1 is SNHLY and CDR2 is FYNNEI. The CDR3 is made up of 16 amino acids. V dropped 0 bases and J dropped 7; count of bases not matched to a gene: 12.

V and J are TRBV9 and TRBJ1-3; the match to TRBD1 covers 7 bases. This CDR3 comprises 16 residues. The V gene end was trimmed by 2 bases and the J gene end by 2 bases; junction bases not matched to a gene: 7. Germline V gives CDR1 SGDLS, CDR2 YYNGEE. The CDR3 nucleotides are TGTGCCAGCAGCGTTGAAGACAGGGTCCCTGGAAACACCATATATTTT. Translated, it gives CASSVEDRVPGNTIYF.

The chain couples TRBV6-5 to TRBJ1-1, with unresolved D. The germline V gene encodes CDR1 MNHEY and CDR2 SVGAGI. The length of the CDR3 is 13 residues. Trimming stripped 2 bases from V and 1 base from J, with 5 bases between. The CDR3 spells CASSYRGNTEAFF. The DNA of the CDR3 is TGTGCCAGCAGTTACAGAGGGAACACTGAAGCTTTCTTT.

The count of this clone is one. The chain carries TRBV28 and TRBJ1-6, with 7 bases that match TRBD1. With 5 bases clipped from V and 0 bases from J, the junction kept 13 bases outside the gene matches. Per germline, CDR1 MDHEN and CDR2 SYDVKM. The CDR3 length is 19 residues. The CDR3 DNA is TGTGCCAGCAGTCCCCCACCGGCGACAGGGAGCTCCTATAATTCACCCCTCCACTTT. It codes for CASSPPPATGSSYNSPLHF.

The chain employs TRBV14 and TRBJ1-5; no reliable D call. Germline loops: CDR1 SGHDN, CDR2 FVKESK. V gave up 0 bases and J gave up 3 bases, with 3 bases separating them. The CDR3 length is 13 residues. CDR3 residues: CASSQDLNQPQHF. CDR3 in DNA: TGTGCCAGCAGCCAAGACCTCAATCAGCCCCAGCATTTT.

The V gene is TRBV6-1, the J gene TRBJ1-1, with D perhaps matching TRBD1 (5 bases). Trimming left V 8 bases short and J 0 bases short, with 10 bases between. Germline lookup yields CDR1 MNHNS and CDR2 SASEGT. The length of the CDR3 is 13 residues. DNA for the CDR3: TGTGCCAGCCTGGGCAGGGTGAACACTGAAGCTTTCTTT. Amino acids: CASLGRVNTEAFF.

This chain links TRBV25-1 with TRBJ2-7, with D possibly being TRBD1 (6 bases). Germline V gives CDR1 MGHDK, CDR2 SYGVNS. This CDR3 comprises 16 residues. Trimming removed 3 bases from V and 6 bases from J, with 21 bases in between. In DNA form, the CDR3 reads TGTGCCAGCAGTGATAAGGGATCGGACAGAAGTGGCGAGCAGTACTTC. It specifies CASSDKGSDRSGEQYF.

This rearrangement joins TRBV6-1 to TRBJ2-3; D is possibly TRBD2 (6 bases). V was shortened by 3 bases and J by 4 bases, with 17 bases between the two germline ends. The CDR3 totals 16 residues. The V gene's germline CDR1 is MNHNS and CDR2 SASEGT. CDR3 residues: CASSDYHGSTADTQYF. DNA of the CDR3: TGTGCCAGCAGTGACTATCACGGGAGTACAGCAGATACGCAGTATTTT.

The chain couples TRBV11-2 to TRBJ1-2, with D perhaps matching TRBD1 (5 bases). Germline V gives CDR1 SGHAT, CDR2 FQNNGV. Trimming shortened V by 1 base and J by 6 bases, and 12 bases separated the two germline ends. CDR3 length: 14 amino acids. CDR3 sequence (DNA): TGTGCCAGCAGCTTAGGGGCCGGAGGGGATGGCTACACCTTC. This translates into CASSLGAGGDGYTF. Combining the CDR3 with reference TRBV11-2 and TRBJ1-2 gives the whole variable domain EAGVAQSPRYKIIEKRQSVAFWCNPISGHATLYWYQQILGQGPKLLIQFQNNGVVDDSQLPKDRFSAERLKGVDSTLKIQPAKLEDSAVYLCASSLGAGGDGYTFGSGTRLTVV.

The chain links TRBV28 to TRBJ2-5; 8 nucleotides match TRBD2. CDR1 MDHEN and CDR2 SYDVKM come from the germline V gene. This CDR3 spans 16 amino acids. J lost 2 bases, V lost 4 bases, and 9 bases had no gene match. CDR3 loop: CASSSYWRGVQETQYF. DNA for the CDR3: TGTGCCAGCAGTTCTTATTGGCGGGGGGTACAAGAGACCCAGTACTTC. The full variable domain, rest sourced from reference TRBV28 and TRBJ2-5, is DVKVTQSSRYLVKRTGEKVFLECVQDMDHENMFWYRQDPGLGLRLIYFSYDVKMKEKGDIPEGYSVSREKKERFSLILESASTNQTSMYLCASSSYWRGVQETQYFGPGTRLLVL.

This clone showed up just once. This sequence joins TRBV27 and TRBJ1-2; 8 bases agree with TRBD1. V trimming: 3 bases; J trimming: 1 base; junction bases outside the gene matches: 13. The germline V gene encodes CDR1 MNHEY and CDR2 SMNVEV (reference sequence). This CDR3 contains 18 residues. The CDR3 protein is CASSLVRPGTGFNYGYTF. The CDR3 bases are TGTGCCAGCAGTTTGGTGAGACCCGGGACAGGCTTTAACTATGGCTACACCTTC.

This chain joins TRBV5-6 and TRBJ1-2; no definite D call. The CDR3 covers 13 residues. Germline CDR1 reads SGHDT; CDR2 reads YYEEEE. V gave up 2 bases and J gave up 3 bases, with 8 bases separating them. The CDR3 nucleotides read TGTGCCAGCAGCTTCCCAGACTACTATGGCTACACCTTC. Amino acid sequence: CASSFPDYYGYTF.

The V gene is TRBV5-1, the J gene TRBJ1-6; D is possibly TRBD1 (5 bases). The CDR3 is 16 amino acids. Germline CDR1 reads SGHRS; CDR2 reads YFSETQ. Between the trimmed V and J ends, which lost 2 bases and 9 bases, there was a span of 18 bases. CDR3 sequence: CASSFFSTGGVSPLHF. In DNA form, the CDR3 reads TGCGCCAGCAGCTTTTTTTCCACAGGAGGGGTTTCACCCCTCCACTTT.

The CDR3 sequence is CASSDRLAPSYEQYF. CDR3 in DNA: TGTGCCAGCAGCGATCGACTAGCGCCTTCCTACGAGCAGTACTTC. The chain joins TRBV7-6 to TRBJ2-7, with 8 bases aligning to TRBD2. V shed 5 bases, J shed 1 base, and the junction held 7 bases outside the gene matches. The germline gives CDR1 SGHVS, CDR2 FNYEAQ. This CDR3 is 15 amino acids long.

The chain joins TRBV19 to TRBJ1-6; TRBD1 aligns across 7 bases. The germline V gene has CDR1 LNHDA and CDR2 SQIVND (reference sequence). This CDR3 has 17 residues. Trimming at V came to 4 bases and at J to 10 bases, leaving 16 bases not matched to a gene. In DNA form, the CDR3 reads TGTGCCAGTAGTACACACCCGGACAGGATTGGGGGCTCACCCCTCCACTTT. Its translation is CASSTHPDRIGGSPLHF.